These 12 T cell receptor beta chains were sequenced from one sample in a study of blood T cell repertoires in COVID-19. Clones were read by immunoSEQ multiplex PCR, and TCRdb kept only the in-frame ones, dropping some. The sample has some 45,000 clones, 88% seen once. The sample was peripheral blood. These receptors were taken from a human donor in a cohort sampled during active COVID-19.

CDR3 nucleotides: TGTGCCAGTGATAGCGGGGAAAACATTCAGTACTTC. Its protein product is CASDSGENIQYF. The gene calls are TRBV6-6 and TRBJ2-4; 8 bases are shared with TRBD2. This CDR3 is 12 amino acids long. Germline CDR1 is MNHNY and CDR2 is SVGAGI (reference sequence). J lost 5 bases, V lost 9 bases, and 3 bases had no gene match.

J is TRBJ2-7 and V is TRBV4-2; 7 bases align to TRBD2. Germline CDR1 and CDR2: LGHNA and YNFKEQ. The CDR3 has 17 amino acids. The ends lost 0 bases at V and 0 bases at J; junction bases unmatched: 8. The CDR3 loop reads CASSQERDYRSSYEQYF. The CDR3 region has the DNA TGTGCCAGCAGCCAAGAGCGGGACTATAGGAGCTCCTACGAGCAGTACTTC.

Here the CDR3 reads CASSLAGGATLHF. CDR3 nucleotide sequence: TGTGCCAGCAGCTTGGCCGGGGGGGCCACCCTCCACTTT. This sequence joins TRBV5-4 and TRBJ1-6, with D tentatively TRBD1 (6 bases). Trimming pared 0 bases from V and 14 bases from J, leaving 12 bases between. The V gene's germline CDR1 is SGHNT and CDR2 YYREEE (reference sequence). The CDR3 runs 13 residues.

The CDR3 DNA follows: TGTGCCAGCAGCGCATCGGACAGTATTAATGAAAAACTGTTTTTT. Protein: CASSASDSINEKLFF. This chain joins TRBV9 and TRBJ1-4; D perhaps matches TRBD1 (6 bases). Germline CDR1 reads SGDLS; CDR2 reads YYNGEE. The CDR3 covers 15 residues. Trimming shortened V by 3 bases and J by 4 bases, and 13 bases separated the two germline ends.

This chain links TRBV7-3 with TRBJ2-1; D may be TRBD2 (5 bases). Between the trimmed V and J ends, which lost 4 bases and 1 base, there was a span of 14 bases. The CDR3 is made up of 16 amino acids. The germline V gene encodes CDR1 SGHTA and CDR2 FQGTGA. The CDR3 spells CASSSQLDLSYNEQFF. The CDR3 DNA is TGTGCCAGCAGCTCTCAACTAGACCTGTCCTACAATGAGCAGTTCTTC.

This chain connects TRBV6-4 to TRBJ2-3, with a weak D call TRBD2 (7 bases). The ends were cut back, 6 bases at V and 4 bases at J, with 20 bases in the middle. CDR3 length: 16 residues. CDR1 and CDR2 (germline): MRHNA, SNTAGT. In DNA form, the CDR3 reads TGTGCCAGCAGCCCGAGGTGGGGGGGCCAGTCAGATACGCAGTATTTT. It specifies CASSPRWGGQSDTQYF.

The chain carries TRBV5-1 and TRBJ2-5; 9 bases are a match to TRBD2. The CDR3 has 16 amino acids. Germline CDR1 SGHRS, CDR2 YFSETQ. With 2 bases clipped from V and 2 bases from J, the junction kept 7 bases outside the gene matches. CDR3 residues: CASSFKRGAIQETQYF. For the CDR3, the DNA is TGCGCCAGCAGCTTTAAGCGGGGGGCCATACAAGAGACCCAGTACTTC. The whole variable domain, remainder taken from reference TRBV5-1 and TRBJ2-5, is KAGVTQTPRYLIKTRGQQVTLSCSPISGHRSVSWYQQTPGQGLQFLFEYFSETQRNKGNFPGRFSGRQFSNSRSEMNVSTLELGDSALYLCASSFKRGAIQETQYFGPGTRLLVL.

The V and J genes are TRBV28 and TRBJ1-5; D perhaps matches TRBD1 (6 bases). Germline lookup yields CDR1 MDHEN and CDR2 SYDVKM. The CDR3 has 17 amino acids. V dropped 8 bases and J dropped 0 bases, with 20 bases sitting between them. CDR3 DNA sequence: TGTGCCAGCGACAGGACCGCTGGGGCTTCTAGCAATCAGCCCCAGCATTTT. Translating it yields CASDRTAGASSNQPQHF. Using reference TRBV28 and TRBJ1-5 for the parts outside the CDR3, the full variable domain is DVKVTQSSRYLVKRTGEKVFLECVQDMDHENMFWYRQDPGLGLRLIYFSYDVKMKEKGDIPEGYSVSREKKERFSLILESASTNQTSMYLCASDRTAGASSNQPQHFGDGTRLSIL.

The chain recombines TRBV18 with TRBJ1-1; 8 nucleotides align to TRBD1. The CDR3 runs to 14 residues. Unmatched junction bases numbered 4, after V lost 5 bases and J lost 2 bases. The germline V gene encodes CDR1 KGHSH and CDR2 LQKENI. CDR3 loop: CASSIGQGNTEAFF. The CDR3 DNA follows: TGTGCCAGCTCAATCGGACAGGGCAACACTGAAGCTTTCTTT.

The gene calls are TRBV7-9 and TRBJ2-5, with D possibly TRBD1 on 6 matching bases. Germline assignment: CDR1 SEHNR and CDR2 FQNEAQ (reference sequence). This CDR3 comprises 13 residues. V shed 5 bases and J shed 5 bases, with 12 bases lying between them. The chain's CDR3 is CASSLNREETQYF. In DNA form, the CDR3 reads TGTGCCAGCAGCCTAAACAGGGAGGAGACCCAGTACTTC.

The rearrangement links TRBV3-1 (or the pseudogene TRBV3-2) to TRBJ2-7; 9 bases are shared with TRBD2. The CDR3 spans 16 residues. The germline V gene encodes CDR1 LGHDT and CDR2 YNNKEL (reference sequence). With 1 base clipped from V and 0 bases from J, the junction kept 4 bases outside the gene matches. The CDR3: CASSQGATSGSYEQYF. The DNA for the CDR3 is TGTGCCAGCAGCCAAGGAGCGACTAGCGGCTCCTACGAGCAGTACTTC.

The chain recombines TRBV18 with TRBJ2-1; the match to TRBD2 covers 14 bases. The germline V gene encodes CDR1 KGHSH and CDR2 LQKENI. The ends lost 1 base at V and 10 bases at J; junction bases unmatched: 9. The CDR3 totals 17 residues. CDR3 protein: CASSPQLTSGGDREQFF. In DNA form, the CDR3 reads TGTGCCAGCTCACCACAACTGACTAGCGGGGGGGATAGGGAGCAGTTCTTC.